These 13 T cell receptor beta chains were sequenced from one sample in a study of blood T cell repertoires in COVID-19. Profiling relied on immunoSEQ multiplex PCR, and the TCRdb table lists in-frame clones only, not all of them. Of fewer than 85,000 clones in the sample, under 80% are singletons; the top ten hold 20%. Sequencing used peripheral blood. Source of these receptors: a woman of 80 years or more with active or convalescent COVID-19.

The sample holds a few counts of this clone. The chain couples TRBV19 to TRBJ1-1; D might be TRBD1 (6 bases). V was clipped by 5 bases and J by 11 bases, with 18 bases between them. The CDR3 totals 13 residues. Germline CDR1 is LNHDA and CDR2 is SQIVND (reference sequence). CDR3 region: CASSPGTSAWAFF. The CDR3 DNA reads as TGTGCCAGTAGTCCCGGGACATCAGCTTGGGCTTTCTTT.

This clone was picked up a small number of times. The V gene is TRBV6-5, the J gene TRBJ2-5, with D perhaps TRBD2 (7 bases). This CDR3 spans 16 amino acids. Germline lookup yields CDR1 MNHEY and CDR2 SVGAGI. Trimming removed 0 bases at V and 5 bases at J, with 16 bases between. CDR3: CASSYSTGWEGETQYF. In DNA form, the CDR3 reads TGTGCCAGCAGTTACTCGACAGGATGGGAGGGGGAGACCCAGTACTTC.

The rearrangement joins TRBV29-1 to TRBJ2-5; 7 nucleotides line up with TRBD1. The CDR3 is made up of 12 amino acids. The V gene end was trimmed by 5 bases and the J gene end by 5 bases; junction bases not matched to a gene: 5. The germline CDR1 and CDR2 sequences are SQVTM and ANQGSEA. The CDR3 coding sequence is TGCAGCGTTAAAGCAGGGGGTGAGACCCAGTACTTC. Encoded protein: CSVKAGGETQYF. Together with reference TRBV29-1 and TRBJ2-5, the CDR3 gives the full variable domain: SAVISQKPSRDICQRGTSLTIQCQVDSQVTMMFWYRQQPGQSLTLIATANQGSEATYESGFVIDKFPISRPNLTFSTLTVSNMSPEDSSIYLCSVKAGGETQYFGPGTRLLVL.

The CDR3 sequence: CASSPFGQPNYGYTF. CDR3 DNA sequence: TGCGCCAGCAGCCCCTTTGGACAGCCTAACTATGGCTACACCTTC. The J gene is TRBJ1-2, the V gene TRBV5-1, with D possibly being TRBD1 (6 bases). The CDR3 loop spans 15 amino acids. CDR1 is SGHRS, CDR2 YFSETQ, per germline. V lost 4 bases and J 0 bases, leaving 13 bases between the germline ends. Filled out from reference TRBV5-1 and TRBJ1-2, the complete variable domain reads KAGVTQTPRYLIKTRGQQVTLSCSPISGHRSVSWYQQTPGQGLQFLFEYFSETQRNKGNFPGRFSGRQFSNSRSEMNVSTLELGDSALYLCASSPFGQPNYGYTFGSGTRLTVV.

Only a few counts were recorded for this clone. Written as DNA, the CDR3 is TGTGCCAGCAGAACACAGGGCTACTATGGCTACACCTTC. Amino acids: CASRTQGYYGYTF. The chain couples TRBV28 to TRBJ1-2; D possibly corresponds to TRBD1 (6 bases). The V gene lost 6 bases and the J gene lost 3 bases, with 11 bases spanning the gap. Per germline, CDR1 MDHEN and CDR2 SYDVKM. The CDR3 covers 13 residues.

This clone was seen a few times. This chain links TRBV6-5 with TRBJ2-7, with TRBD2 identical over 10 bases. V lost 7 bases to trimming and J lost 2 bases; unmatched junction nucleotides: 8. Per germline, CDR1 MNHEY and CDR2 SVGAGI. This CDR3 spans 15 amino acids. CDR3 protein: CASTHLAGDAYEQYF. The CDR3 DNA follows: TGTGCCAGCACCCATCTAGCGGGGGATGCCTACGAGCAGTACTTC.

This CDR3 reads CASSQDRVASYGYTF. DNA for the CDR3: TGCGCCAGCAGCCAAGACAGGGTAGCTAGCTATGGCTACACCTTC. The chain is built from TRBV4-3 and TRBJ1-2; tentatively, D is TRBD1 (5 bases). Trimming pared 0 bases from V and 4 bases from J, leaving 12 bases between. CDR1 is LGHNA, CDR2 YSLEER, per germline. The CDR3 has 15 residues.

The chain links TRBV6-1 to TRBJ2-7, with 7 bases aligning to TRBD1. The germline gives CDR1 MNHNS, CDR2 SASEGT. The length of the CDR3 is 15 residues. Unmatched junction bases numbered 4, after V lost 2 bases and J lost 0 bases. CDR3 loop: CASSELGQSSYEQYF. In DNA, the CDR3 is TGTGCCAGCAGTGAACTGGGACAGAGCTCCTACGAGCAGTACTTC.

The V and J genes are TRBV6-5 and TRBJ1-5, with TRBD1 matching over 9 bases. The J segment lost 5 bases and the V segment lost 7 bases, leaving 3 bases of the junction unmatched. Germline CDR1 reads MNHEY; CDR2 reads SVGAGI. The CDR3 runs to 13 residues. Here the CDR3 reads CASMGDRDQPQHF. Written as DNA, the CDR3 is TGTGCCAGCATGGGGGACAGGGATCAGCCCCAGCATTTT.

The chain links TRBV5-1 to TRBJ2-3; possible D gene TRBD2, 6 bases. The CDR3 is 16 residues long. Germline-derived CDR1 and CDR2 are SGHRS and YFSETQ. The V and J ends lost 1 base and 0 bases respectively, with 12 bases between them. The CDR3 sequence is CASSLSGGVSTDTQYF. The CDR3 nucleotides read TGCGCCAGCAGCTTGAGCGGCGGGGTGAGCACAGATACGCAGTATTTT.

The gene calls are TRBV9 and TRBJ2-1; 8 positions agree with TRBD1. The CDR3 runs 16 residues. Germline V gene lookup returns CDR1 SGDLS and CDR2 YYNGEE. V gave up 0 bases and J gave up 8 bases; unmatched junction bases: 10. The CDR3, as DNA: TGTGCCAGCAGCGTAGCGGTGACAGGGGTGTACTATGAGCAGTTCTTC. Its translation: CASSVAVTGVYYEQFF.

The chain recombines TRBV27 with TRBJ2-7, with 8 bases identical to TRBD1. V lost 3 bases, J lost 5 bases, and 6 bases stayed unmatched. This CDR3 is 14 amino acids long. Germline lookup yields CDR1 MNHEY and CDR2 SMNVEV (reference sequence). In nucleotides, the CDR3 is TGTGCCAGCAGTTTCCAAGACAGGGGCCACGAGCAGTACTTC. This translates into CASSFQDRGHEQYF.

The J gene is TRBJ1-2, the V gene TRBV14; D is ambiguous. Germline V gene sequence: CDR1 SGHDN, CDR2 FVKESK. The CDR3 runs to 14 residues. The V gene lost 0 bases and the J gene lost 7 bases, with 12 bases spanning the gap. The DNA of the CDR3 is TGTGCCAGCAGCCAAGATTCACTCCTCGGTGGCTACACCTTC. It specifies CASSQDSLLGGYTF.